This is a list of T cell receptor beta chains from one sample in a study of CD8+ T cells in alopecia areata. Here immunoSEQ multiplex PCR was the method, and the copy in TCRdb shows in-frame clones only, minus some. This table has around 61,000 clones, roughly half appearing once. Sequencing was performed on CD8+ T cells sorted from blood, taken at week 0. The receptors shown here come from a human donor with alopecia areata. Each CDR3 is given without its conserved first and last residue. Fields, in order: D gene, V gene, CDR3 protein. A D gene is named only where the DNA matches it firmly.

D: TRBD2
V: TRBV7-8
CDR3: ASSLMGGGESEQF

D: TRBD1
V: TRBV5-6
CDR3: ASSLGGQGVTGYT

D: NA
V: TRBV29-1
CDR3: SVVGTLAKNIQY

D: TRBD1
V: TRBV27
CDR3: ASSPRQGMSNQPQH

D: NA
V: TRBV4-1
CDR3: ASSLGPRTGSSYEQY

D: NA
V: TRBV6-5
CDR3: ASSYSTVGNTEAF

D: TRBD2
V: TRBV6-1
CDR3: ASSVSPGTSGEEQY

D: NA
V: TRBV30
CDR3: ACDGAGYT

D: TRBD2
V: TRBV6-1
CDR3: ASRRLAGGLNEQF

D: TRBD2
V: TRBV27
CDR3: ASWTSGGNTGELF

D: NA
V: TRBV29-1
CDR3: SVVYQYNEQF

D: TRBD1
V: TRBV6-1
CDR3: ASRERQGIYEQY

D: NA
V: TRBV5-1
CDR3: ASSWDGYEQY

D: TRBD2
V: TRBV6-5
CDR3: AGGREDKDTQY

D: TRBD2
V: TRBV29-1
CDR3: SVGASGTYEQY

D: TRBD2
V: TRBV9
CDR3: ASSAETSGRLGEQF

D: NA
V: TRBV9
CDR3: ASSVDGVNGYT

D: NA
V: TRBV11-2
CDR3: ASSRTNEQF

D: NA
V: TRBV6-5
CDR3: ASSLTMTSAQY

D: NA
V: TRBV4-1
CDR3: ASSQGGNPERDTQY

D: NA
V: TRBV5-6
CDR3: ASSLGTEAF

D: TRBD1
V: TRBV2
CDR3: ASSLTGGTEAF

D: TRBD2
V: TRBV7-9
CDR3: ASSSSGRNTDTQY

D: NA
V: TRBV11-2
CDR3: ASSYGSGQYYEQY

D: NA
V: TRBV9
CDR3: ASSPSAGSNEQF

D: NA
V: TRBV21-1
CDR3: ASNQGGFYEQY

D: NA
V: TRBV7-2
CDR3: ASSFSETQY

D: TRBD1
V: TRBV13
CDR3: ASSLGDRGQTQY

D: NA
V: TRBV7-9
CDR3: ASTSTGTTYYEQY

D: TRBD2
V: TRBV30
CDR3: AWYSGRHHEQF

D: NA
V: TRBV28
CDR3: ASSLVVGSNEQF

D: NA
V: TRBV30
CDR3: AWADSYEQY

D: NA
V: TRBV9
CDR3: ASSLSGGHQPQH

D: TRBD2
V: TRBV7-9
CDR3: ASSLFSGSSYNEQF

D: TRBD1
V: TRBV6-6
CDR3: ASSYRTGGGGYT

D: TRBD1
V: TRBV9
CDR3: ASSPHPGTGVVGELF

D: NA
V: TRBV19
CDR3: ASSATAEGAIYEQY

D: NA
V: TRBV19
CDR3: ASSPSWTVDEQF

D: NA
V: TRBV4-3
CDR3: ASSQGIRGLRTEAF

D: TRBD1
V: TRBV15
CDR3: ATSAGTGRSYEQY

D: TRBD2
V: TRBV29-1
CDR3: SVELGLAPEQY

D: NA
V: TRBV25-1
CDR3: ASSMKGPGQPQH

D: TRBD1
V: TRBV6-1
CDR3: ASSDDRGVNQPQH

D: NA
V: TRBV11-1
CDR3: ASSFKRDEQF

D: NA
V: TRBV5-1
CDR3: ASSIGTELLTEPQH

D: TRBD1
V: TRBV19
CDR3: ASSTWTGYRHEQY

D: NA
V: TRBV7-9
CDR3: ASSGPEQY

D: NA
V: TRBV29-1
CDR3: SVLLYIGYEQY

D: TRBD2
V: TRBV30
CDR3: AWSRGGDPYNEQF

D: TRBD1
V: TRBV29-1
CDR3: SVTGTGGTYEQY

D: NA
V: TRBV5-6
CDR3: ASRAGDYGYT

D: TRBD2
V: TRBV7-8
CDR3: ASSLSSGVYTQY

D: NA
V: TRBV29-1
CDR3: SVEVPVDT

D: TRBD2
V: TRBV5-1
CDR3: ASSWTSGFQEQY

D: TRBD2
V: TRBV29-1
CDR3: SVSGGRADEQF

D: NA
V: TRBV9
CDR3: ASSVGWGDRGNIQY

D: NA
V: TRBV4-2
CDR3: ASSPGPENEQY

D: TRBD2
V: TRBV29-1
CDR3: SVEGRVSAGVQY

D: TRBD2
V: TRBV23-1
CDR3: ASSQPGTSGRIQETQY